This T cell receptor (beta chain) was sequenced for a study of T cell clonotyping in hematopoietic cell transplantation. Notes on the study in general: No sorting was done, leaving CD4 and CD8 contributions mixed.

Assay used: immunoSEQ multiplex PCR; TCRdb lists only in-frame clones, some missing. This table holds around 10,000 clones, under 95% found once. Germline trimming cut 4 bases from V and 6 bases from J; bases unmatched to any gene: 5. The germline gives CDR1 SEHNR, CDR2 FQNEAQ (reference sequence). This CDR3 comprises 14 residues. A remark on this clone: Its antigen is still unknown.

The time point denotes: recipient sample about 28 days before transplant, after cytoreduction. The receptor's source is a woman aged 40 to 50 with acute myeloid leukemia. Some clones in this sample may be carry-over from other donors' samples. Material: peripheral blood mononuclear cells, obtained before stem cell transplant. The V call is TRBV7-9, the J call TRBJ2-2, with 7 bases identical to TRBD1. DNA for the CDR3: TGTGCCAGCAGCTCGACAGGGACCCCCGGGGAGCTGTTTTTT. Translated, it gives CASSSTGTPGELFF.